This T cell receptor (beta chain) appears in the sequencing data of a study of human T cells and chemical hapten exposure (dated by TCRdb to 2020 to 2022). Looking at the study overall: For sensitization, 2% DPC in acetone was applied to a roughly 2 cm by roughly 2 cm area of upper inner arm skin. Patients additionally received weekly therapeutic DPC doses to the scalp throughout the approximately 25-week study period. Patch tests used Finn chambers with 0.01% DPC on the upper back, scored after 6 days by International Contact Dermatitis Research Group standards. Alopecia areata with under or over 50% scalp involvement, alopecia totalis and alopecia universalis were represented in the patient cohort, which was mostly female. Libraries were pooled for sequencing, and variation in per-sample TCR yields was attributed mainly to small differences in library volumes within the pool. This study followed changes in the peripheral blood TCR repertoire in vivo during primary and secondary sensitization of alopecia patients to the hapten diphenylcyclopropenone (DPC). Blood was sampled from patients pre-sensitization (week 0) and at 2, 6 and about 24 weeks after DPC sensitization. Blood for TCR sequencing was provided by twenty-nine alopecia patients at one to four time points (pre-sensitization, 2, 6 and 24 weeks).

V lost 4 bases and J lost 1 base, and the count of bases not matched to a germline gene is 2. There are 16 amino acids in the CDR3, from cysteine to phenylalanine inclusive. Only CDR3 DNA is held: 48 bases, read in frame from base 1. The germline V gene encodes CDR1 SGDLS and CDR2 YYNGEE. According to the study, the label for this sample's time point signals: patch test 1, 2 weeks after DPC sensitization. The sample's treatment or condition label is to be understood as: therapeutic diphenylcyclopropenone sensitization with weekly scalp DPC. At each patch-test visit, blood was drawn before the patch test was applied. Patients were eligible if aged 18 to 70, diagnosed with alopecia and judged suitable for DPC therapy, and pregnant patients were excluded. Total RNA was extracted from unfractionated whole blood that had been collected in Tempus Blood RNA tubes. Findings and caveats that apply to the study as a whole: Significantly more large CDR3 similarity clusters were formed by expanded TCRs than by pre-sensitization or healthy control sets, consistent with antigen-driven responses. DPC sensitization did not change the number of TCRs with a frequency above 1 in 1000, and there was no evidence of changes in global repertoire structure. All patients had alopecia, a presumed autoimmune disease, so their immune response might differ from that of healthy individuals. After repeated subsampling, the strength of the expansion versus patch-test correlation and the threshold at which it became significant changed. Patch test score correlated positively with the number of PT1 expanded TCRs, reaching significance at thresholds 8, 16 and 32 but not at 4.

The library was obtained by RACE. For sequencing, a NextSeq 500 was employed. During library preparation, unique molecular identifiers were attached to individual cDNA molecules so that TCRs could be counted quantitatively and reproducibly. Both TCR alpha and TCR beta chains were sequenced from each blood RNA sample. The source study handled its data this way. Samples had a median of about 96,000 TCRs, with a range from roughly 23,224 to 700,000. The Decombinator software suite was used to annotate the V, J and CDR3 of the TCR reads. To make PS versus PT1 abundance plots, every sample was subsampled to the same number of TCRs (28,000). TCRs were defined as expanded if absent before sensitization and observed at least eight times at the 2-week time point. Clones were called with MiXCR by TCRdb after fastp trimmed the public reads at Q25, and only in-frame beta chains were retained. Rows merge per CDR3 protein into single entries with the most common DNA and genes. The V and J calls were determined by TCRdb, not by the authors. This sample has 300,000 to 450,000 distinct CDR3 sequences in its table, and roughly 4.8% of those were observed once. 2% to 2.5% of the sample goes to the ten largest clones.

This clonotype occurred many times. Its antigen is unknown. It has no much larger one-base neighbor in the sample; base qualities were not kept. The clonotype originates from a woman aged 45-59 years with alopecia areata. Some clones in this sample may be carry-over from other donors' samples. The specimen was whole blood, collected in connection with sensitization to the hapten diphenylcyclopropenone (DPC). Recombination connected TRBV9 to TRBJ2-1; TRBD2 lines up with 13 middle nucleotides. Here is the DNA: TGTGCCAGCAGCACTAGCGGGGGGGCTTCCTACAATGAGCAGTTCTTC. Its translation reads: CASSTSGGASYNEQFF.